Reported below is one T cell receptor (beta chain). TCRs were sequenced from a few patients responding to pembrolizumab. The entry originates in a study of PD-1 blockade in mismatch repair-deficient tumors. Study information: Enrolled about 2012-2016, patients had progressing, pretreated mismatch repair-deficient cancers of more than ten types.

There are 17 residues in the CDR3. J was trimmed by 6 bases and V by 3 bases; bases with no gene match: 14. Germline V lookup: CDR1 SGDLS, CDR2 YYNGEE. This table comes from immunoSEQ multiplex PCR, and its TCRdb copy is limited to in-frame clones, with some not included. The data show about 120,000 clones, with 70% to 80% seen just once and roughly 4.8% held by the top ten. The clonotype originates from an adult with mismatch repair-deficient cancer. The gene calls are TRBV9 and TRBJ2-1, with 8 bases that match TRBD2. The specimen comprised peripheral blood, sampled about 60 weeks after starting pembrolizumab. CDR3 region: CASSAAGGAGAINEQFF. CDR3 DNA sequence: TGTGCCAGCAGCGCGGCGGGGGGTGCGGGAGCAATCAATGAGCAGTTCTTC.